The rows below give T cell receptor beta chains drawn from one sample of a study of T cells in Graves' hyperthyroidism and ophthalmopathy. TCRdb reprocessed the multiplex PCR reads with MiXCR, giving one entry per CDR3 protein. The sample shows 200,000 or so distinct CDR3 sequences, around a sixth of them seen only once. Material for sequencing was blood. All receptors come from a woman between 45 and 60 years old with Graves' hyperthyroidism. Each CDR3 is given without its conserved first and last residue. Fields, in order: J gene, V gene, clone size, CDR3 protein. A clone size is listed for some rows: how often the clone was seen (once, few, many), or a class if it is expanded.

j_gene: TRBJ1-1; v_gene: TRBV20-1; abundance: many; CDR3aa: SAREGGRGAF
j_gene: TRBJ2-7; v_gene: TRBV12-3/TRBV12-4; abundance: many; CDR3aa: ASTGRSYEQY
j_gene: TRBJ2-2; v_gene: TRBV12-3/TRBV12-4; abundance: few; CDR3aa: ASSFGNTGELF
j_gene: TRBJ1-2; v_gene: TRBV16; abundance: few; CDR3aa: ASSLTGTNYGYT
j_gene: TRBJ1-2; v_gene: TRBV27; abundance: many; CDR3aa: ASSRDRGSGYT
j_gene: TRBJ1-1; v_gene: TRBV5-4; abundance: .; CDR3aa: ASSLAGGAEAF
j_gene: TRBJ2-7; v_gene: TRBV7-3; abundance: many; CDR3aa: ASSLIGGYEQY
j_gene: TRBJ1-5; v_gene: TRBV2; abundance: many; CDR3aa: ATQTGGRGDNQPQH
j_gene: TRBJ1-1; v_gene: TRBV20-1; abundance: many; CDR3aa: SARVPLGRALKTEAF
j_gene: TRBJ2-2; v_gene: TRBV6-5; abundance: .; CDR3aa: ASSYGRNTGELL
j_gene: TRBJ2-1; v_gene: TRBV7-9; abundance: many; CDR3aa: ASSRQGLEQF
j_gene: TRBJ2-1; v_gene: TRBV18; abundance: many; CDR3aa: ASSPLLLAPYNEQF
j_gene: TRBJ1-2; v_gene: TRBV30; abundance: many; CDR3aa: AWSPTGFGYT
j_gene: TRBJ2-1; v_gene: TRBV27; abundance: many; CDR3aa: ASSLFGLADYNEQF
j_gene: TRBJ2-5; v_gene: TRBV5-1; abundance: .; CDR3aa: ASSLSHLVQETQY
j_gene: TRBJ1-1; v_gene: TRBV30; abundance: many; CDR3aa: AWSTGLNTEAF
j_gene: TRBJ2-5; v_gene: TRBV28; abundance: many; CDR3aa: ASSFRRAYRGWETQY
j_gene: TRBJ2-5; v_gene: TRBV7-2; abundance: many; CDR3aa: ASSPLLAGGTQY
j_gene: TRBJ1-1; v_gene: TRBV29-1; abundance: few; CDR3aa: SVKRPGRYTEAF
j_gene: TRBJ1-6; v_gene: TRBV20-1; abundance: .; CDR3aa: SARFPGFAYNSPLH
j_gene: TRBJ2-1; v_gene: TRBV29-1; abundance: many; CDR3aa: SVVLLAGGLNEQF
j_gene: TRBJ1-1; v_gene: TRBV6-5; abundance: many; CDR3aa: ASSYRSEAF
j_gene: TRBJ1-2; v_gene: TRBV12-3/TRBV12-4; abundance: many; CDR3aa: ASSPGTAYGYT
j_gene: TRBJ2-2; v_gene: TRBV24-1; abundance: .; CDR3aa: ATARQGGSGELF
j_gene: TRBJ2-3; v_gene: TRBV5-1; abundance: .; CDR3aa: ASSFGTSGGTDTQY
j_gene: TRBJ2-3; v_gene: TRBV20-1; abundance: few; CDR3aa: SAGQGADTQY
j_gene: TRBJ2-7; v_gene: TRBV9; abundance: many; CDR3aa: ASSVDHRVYEQY
j_gene: TRBJ1-2; v_gene: TRBV5-4; abundance: many; CDR3aa: ASRAGSGLYDYT
j_gene: TRBJ2-2; v_gene: TRBV12-3/TRBV12-4; abundance: many; CDR3aa: ASTKSGEAGELF
j_gene: TRBJ1-3; v_gene: TRBV2; abundance: .; CDR3aa: ASSEGGASGNTIY
j_gene: TRBJ2-5; v_gene: TRBV2; abundance: many; CDR3aa: ASRDRGETQY
j_gene: TRBJ1-5; v_gene: TRBV20-1; abundance: many; CDR3aa: SAHGGGNQPQH
j_gene: TRBJ2-7; v_gene: TRBV12-3/TRBV12-4; abundance: many; CDR3aa: ASSGFDEQY
j_gene: TRBJ1-5; v_gene: TRBV24-1; abundance: many; CDR3aa: ATSDPLGPQH
j_gene: TRBJ2-3; v_gene: TRBV6-2/TRBV6-3; abundance: few; CDR3aa: ASRSAESGPDTQY
j_gene: TRBJ2-7; v_gene: TRBV18; abundance: many; CDR3aa: ASSPGQDYEQY
j_gene: TRBJ2-6; v_gene: TRBV20-1; abundance: many; CDR3aa: SARGGASSGANVLT
j_gene: TRBJ1-1; v_gene: TRBV7-9; abundance: many; CDR3aa: ASSLQEHYEAF
j_gene: TRBJ2-1; v_gene: TRBV7-2; abundance: many; CDR3aa: ASSPHNEQF
j_gene: TRBJ2-1; v_gene: TRBV11-2; abundance: many; CDR3aa: ASSLVGKSGRGYNEQF
j_gene: TRBJ2-5; v_gene: TRBV20-1; abundance: .; CDR3aa: SATAGTSGETQY
j_gene: TRBJ2-5; v_gene: TRBV5-4; abundance: many; CDR3aa: ASSLVGLAEGETQY
j_gene: TRBJ1-1; v_gene: TRBV20-1; abundance: many; CDR3aa: SARAGRQGVKAF
j_gene: TRBJ1-5; v_gene: TRBV19; abundance: .; CDR3aa: ASSPRRRASNQPQH
j_gene: TRBJ1-5; v_gene: TRBV29-1; abundance: .; CDR3aa: SVDPRALQPQH
j_gene: TRBJ2-7; v_gene: TRBV20-1; abundance: .; CDR3aa: SAGADHSYEQY
j_gene: TRBJ2-2; v_gene: TRBV20-1; abundance: .; CDR3aa: SARTGGNTGELF
j_gene: TRBJ1-1; v_gene: TRBV20-1; abundance: .; CDR3aa: SARSKGQGSAEAF
j_gene: TRBJ1-6; v_gene: TRBV6-1; abundance: many; CDR3aa: ASSGTGDGSPLH